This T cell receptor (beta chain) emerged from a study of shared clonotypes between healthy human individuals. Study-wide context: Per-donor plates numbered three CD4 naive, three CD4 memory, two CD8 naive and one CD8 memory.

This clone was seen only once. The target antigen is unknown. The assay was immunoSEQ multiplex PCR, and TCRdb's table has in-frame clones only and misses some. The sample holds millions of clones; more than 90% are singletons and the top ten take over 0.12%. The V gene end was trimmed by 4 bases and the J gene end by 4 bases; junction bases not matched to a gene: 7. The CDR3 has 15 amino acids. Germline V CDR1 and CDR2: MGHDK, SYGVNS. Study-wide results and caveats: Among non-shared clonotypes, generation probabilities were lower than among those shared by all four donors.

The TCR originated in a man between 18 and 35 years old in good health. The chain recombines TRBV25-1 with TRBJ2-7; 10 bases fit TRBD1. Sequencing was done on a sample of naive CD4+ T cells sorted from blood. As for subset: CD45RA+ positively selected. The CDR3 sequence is CASSASGTGDYEQYF. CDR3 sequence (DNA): TGTGCCAGCAGTGCCTCCGGGACAGGGGATTACGAGCAGTACTTC.